Each of the 14 T cell receptor beta chains below was sequenced from the same sample in a study of beta chain features in type 1 diabetes. Regarding the study as a whole: A moderate, significant TCRB CDR3 shortening appeared in type 1 diabetes across four CD4+ subsets.

cDNA synthesis used the whole RNA isolate, giving expressed TCRB sequences. Assay: immunoSEQ multiplex PCR; the TCRdb copy retains only in-frame clones and omits some. Counted here are 600,000 to 700,000 clones, approximately 13% occurring once; the ten biggest clones make up 0.095% to 0.15%. Their cognate antigens are unknown. The source material was naive CD4+ T cells from blood. These receptors all come from a man under 40 with type 1 diabetes.

This sequence joins TRBV29-1 and TRBJ2-2, with D uncertain. Per the germline V gene, CDR1 is SQVTM and CDR2 is ANQGSEA. This CDR3 is built from 12 residues. The germline V and J ends were trimmed by 2 bases and 4 bases, with 5 bases remaining between them. The CDR3 reads CSVERLTGELFF. In DNA, the CDR3 is TGCAGCGTTGAAAGACTCACCGGGGAGCTGTTTTTT.

A few counts support this clone. The V and J genes are TRBV13 and TRBJ1-2; TRBD1 matches 7 bases. Germline V gene lookup returns CDR1 PRHDT and CDR2 FYEKMQ (reference sequence). This CDR3 comprises 12 residues. The junction had 8 bases not matched to a gene; V was cut back by 6 bases and J by 10 bases. The CDR3 is CASSHPTGSYTF. The CDR3 DNA reads TGTGCCAGCAGTCACCCGACAGGGTCCTACACCTTC.

This clone has a single count. The rearrangement joins TRBV27 to TRBJ2-7; D assignment may be TRBD1 or TRBD2 (6 bases each). Trimming stripped 6 bases from V and 4 bases from J, with 19 bases between. The CDR3 extends over 15 amino acids. The germline V gene has CDR1 MNHEY and CDR2 SMNVEV (reference sequence). The CDR3 nucleotides are TGTGCCAGCAGACCTGTGACGGGGGCCAATTACGAGCAGTACTTC. This encodes CASRPVTGANYEQYF.

This chain joins TRBV6-5 and TRBJ2-7; D unresolved. Trimming removed 6 bases at V and 4 bases at J, with 13 bases between. This CDR3 has 13 amino acids. Per germline, CDR1 MNHEY and CDR2 SVGAGI. The CDR3 DNA follows: TGTGCCAGCAGCATAACAATTGGTTACGAGCAGTACTTC. Translated: CASSITIGYEQYF.

V is TRBV6-5 and J is TRBJ2-6; D not resolved. Trimming stripped 6 bases from V and 0 bases from J, with 3 bases between. The germline V gene encodes CDR1 MNHEY and CDR2 SVGAGI. CDR3 length equals 13 residues. The CDR3 nucleotides are TGTGCCAGCAGGCCCTCTGGGGCCAACGTCCTGACTTTC. Translating it yields CASRPSGANVLTF.

This clone was seen only a few times. The chain has TRBV6-5 and TRBJ1-2; D is ambiguous. The CDR3 has 11 residues. V was pared by 2 bases and J by 6 bases, with 4 bases between. Germline V gives CDR1 MNHEY, CDR2 SVGAGI. CDR3 in DNA: TGTGCCAGCAGTTACGGGAATGGCTACACCTTC. This encodes CASSYGNGYTF.

The V gene is TRBV7-9, the J gene TRBJ2-1; D gene unclear. This CDR3 region has 12 residues. With 5 bases removed from V and 10 bases from J, the gap between germline ends came to 12 bases. The V gene's germline CDR1 is SEHNR and CDR2 FQNEAQ (reference sequence). As DNA, the CDR3 is TGTGCCAGCAGCCCCCCGCCCCCCGAGCAGTTCTTC. Amino acid sequence: CASSPPPPEQFF.

This clone occurred a few times. This sequence joins TRBV10-3 and TRBJ1-2; D is uncertain. The CDR3 has 14 amino acids. Germline V gene lookup returns CDR1 ENHRY and CDR2 SYGVKD. Between the trimmed V and J ends, which lost 4 bases and 5 bases, there was a span of 14 bases. CDR3 sequence: CAISGADNGYGYTF. CDR3 coding DNA: TGTGCCATCAGTGGGGCAGACAACGGGTATGGCTACACCTTC.

V usage is TRBV19 and J usage is TRBJ2-5; no clear D gene. The length of the CDR3 is 12 residues. V was trimmed by 2 bases and J by 5 bases, leaving 6 bases between them. Germline assignment: CDR1 LNHDA and CDR2 SQIVND (reference sequence). In nucleotides, the CDR3 is TGTGCCAGTAGTATATGGAAGGAGACCCAGTACTTC. Its protein product is CASSIWKETQYF.

This clone was found a few times. Other nucleotide sequences from this sample produce the same CDR3. The chain employs TRBV6-5 and TRBJ2-3; weak D call: TRBD1 (6 bases). Germline V CDR1 and CDR2: MNHEY, SVGAGI. The CDR3 runs to 14 residues. Trimming left V 6 bases short and J 4 bases short, with 14 bases between. CDR3 DNA sequence: TGTGCCAGCAGCCCTGGGCAGGGGTCAGATACGCAGTATTTT. This sequence encodes CASSPGQGSDTQYF.

This clone has more than one count but fewer than ten. The V and J genes are TRBV11-2 and TRBJ2-5, with 7 bases matching TRBD2. The ends lost 3 bases at V and 5 bases at J; junction bases unmatched: 3. The CDR3 runs 13 residues. Germline V gene lookup returns CDR1 SGHAT and CDR2 FQNNGV. CDR3 nucleotides: TGTGCCAGCAGCTTTGGGGAGGGTGAGACCCAGTACTTC. Its translation is CASSFGEGETQYF.

This chain links TRBV14 with TRBJ2-1, with 12 nucleotides matching TRBD2. The V gene's germline CDR1 is SGHDN and CDR2 FVKESK. The CDR3 extends over 17 amino acids. Unmatched junction bases numbered 6, after V lost 2 bases and J lost 4 bases. CDR3 residues: CASSQPPLAGGYNEQFF. In DNA form, the CDR3 reads TGTGCCAGCAGCCAACCACCGCTAGCGGGAGGGTACAATGAGCAGTTCTTC.

The chain carries TRBV7-2 and TRBJ2-7; tentative D call: TRBD1 (5 bases). Trimming cost V 5 bases and J 3 bases, with 17 bases left between them. Germline loops: CDR1 SGHTA, CDR2 FQGNSA. The CDR3 contains 15 residues. The CDR3 reads CASSPATGVGYEQYF. In DNA, the CDR3 is TGTGCCAGCAGCCCAGCCACAGGCGTCGGCTACGAGCAGTACTTC.

This clone was counted a few times. Other DNA sequences in this specimen translate into the identical CDR3. The rearrangement uses TRBV10-3 and TRBJ1-1, with TRBD1 matching over 10 bases. Trimming removed 4 bases from V and 3 bases from J; junction bases left unmatched: 2. Germline CDR1 and CDR2: ENHRY and SYGVKD. The length of the CDR3 is 14 residues. CDR3 residues: CAISGQGADTEAFF. The CDR3 DNA sequence: TGTGCCATCAGTGGACAGGGGGCTGACACTGAAGCTTTCTTT.